These T cell receptor beta chains were read from a single sample in a study of T cell responses to AZD1222 COVID-19 vaccine. Sequencing used immunoSEQ multiplex PCR; TCRdb keeps in-frame clones, though not all of them. This sample has around 85,000 clones; around 90% occur once, and the top ten carry 1.3% to 1.5%. This material consisted of peripheral blood, taken 28 days after the second AZD1222 dose. The receptors come from an adult who received the AZD1222 COVID-19 vaccine. Both conserved end residues are part of each CDR3. The D gene is left open where the match is weak. Size values are once, few and many counts, or a class for expanded clones, and some rows have none.

TRBD1 | TRBJ1-5 | - | TRBV6-5 | TGTGCCAGCAGCACGGACAGGGGGGCCAATCAGCCCCAGCATTTT | CASSTDRGANQPQHF
- | TRBJ1-1 | - | TRBV7-8 | TGTGCCAGCAGCTTATTAGCGATCACTGAAGCTTTCTTT | CASSLLAITEAFF
- | TRBJ2-7 | - | TRBV9 | TGTGCCAGCAGCGAGACAGGGACTAGATACGAGCAGTACTTC | CASSETGTRYEQYF
- | TRBJ1-1 | - | TRBV9 | TGTGCCAGCAGCGTAGTTTCCGGCCACGTCCGACCCAAACCTGAAGCTTTCTTT | CASSVVSGHVRPKPEAFF
TRBD1 | TRBJ1-6 | once | TRBV6-1 | TGTGCCAGCAGTGAATGGGGACAGGGTAATTCACCCCTCCACTTT | CASSEWGQGNSPLHF
TRBD2 | TRBJ2-3 | - | TRBV4-3 | TGCGCCAGCAGCCCGGGACTAGCGGGGGGGACCAGGGATACGCAGTATTTT | CASSPGLAGGTRDTQYF
- | TRBJ1-1 | - | TRBV6-2/TRBV6-3 | TGTGCCAGCAGTTACATTTTACGGGGCACTGAAGCTTTCTTT | CASSYILRGTEAFF
- | TRBJ1-3 | - | TRBV6-5 | TGTGCCAGCAGTTACGCCCGGGGGGGCGCCGGGTACACCATATATTTT | CASSYARGGAGYTIYF
TRBD1 | TRBJ1-2 | - | TRBV3-1/TRBV3-2 | TGTGCCAGCAGCCAAGTTCGGGACAGCTCTAACTATGGCTACACCTTC | CASSQVRDSSNYGYTF
TRBD2 | TRBJ2-1 | - | TRBV5-1 | TGCGCCAGCAGCCGGGGGGACTCCTACAATGAGCAGTTCTTC | CASSRGDSYNEQFF
- | TRBJ1-2 | - | TRBV5-6 | TGTGCCAGCAGCTTGGGTGGGGCCTATGGCTACACCTTC | CASSLGGAYGYTF
- | TRBJ2-7 | - | TRBV25-1 | TGTGCCAGCAGTGAATTCGGGGGTATTCGGGACGAGCAGTACTTC | CASSEFGGIRDEQYF
- | TRBJ1-1 | few | TRBV9 | TGTGCCAGCAGCGAGTTAGGGGTAGGGAACACTGAAGCTTTCTTT | CASSELGVGNTEAFF
- | TRBJ1-3 | - | TRBV7-9 | TGTGCCAGCAGCAACCTGGCCTGGGGCGCTGGAAACACCATATATTTT | CASSNLAWGAGNTIYF
- | TRBJ1-1 | - | TRBV7-9 | TGTGCCAGCAGCTTGGGGGCCTCCACTGAAGCTTTCTTT | CASSLGASTEAFF
TRBD2 | TRBJ2-3 | - | TRBV12-3/TRBV12-4 | TGTGCCAGCAGACGGAACGGGGGGGATACGCAGTATTTT | CASRRNGGDTQYF
- | TRBJ1-2 | - | TRBV5-4 | TGTGCCAGCAGCCCCCTAGCTAACTATGGCTACACCTTC | CASSPLANYGYTF
- | TRBJ1-5 | - | TRBV18 | TGTGCCAGCTCACCTGGACTTACTCAGCCCCAGCATTTT | CASSPGLTQPQHF
TRBD1 | TRBJ2-7 | once | TRBV28 | TGTGCCAGCAGTCCCTACAGGGGATCGGTCTCCTACGAGCAGTACTTC | CASSPYRGSVSYEQYF
- | TRBJ1-1 | - | TRBV28 | TGTGCCAGCAGCCGATCCCAGGGGTACACTGAAGCTTTCTTT | CASSRSQGYTEAFF
TRBD1 | TRBJ2-7 | - | TRBV19 | TGTGCCAGTAGAGATAGAGACAGGGGACCCTACGAGCAGTACTTC | CASRDRDRGPYEQYF
- | TRBJ1-3 | - | TRBV5-4 | TGTGCCAGCAGCCCGGACAGCTCTGGAAACACCATATATTTT | CASSPDSSGNTIYF
TRBD1 | TRBJ1-5 | - | TRBV19 | TGTGCCAGTAGAGGGGGCATTTATAGCAATCAGCCCCAGCATTTT | CASRGGIYSNQPQHF
- | TRBJ2-2 | few | TRBV3-1/TRBV3-2 | TGTGCCAGCAGCCACACAGGACACACCGGGGAGCTGTTTTTT | CASSHTGHTGELFF
TRBD1 | TRBJ2-7 | - | TRBV28 | TGTGCCAGCACCGGGACAGGGGGCTTGAACGAGCAGTACTTC | CASTGTGGLNEQYF
- | TRBJ2-1 | - | TRBV24-1 | TGTGCCACCAGTGATTCAGGGTACCCGGGGGAGAATGAGCAGTTCTTC | CATSDSGYPGENEQFF
- | TRBJ1-1 | - | TRBV7-9 | TGTGCCGGTAGGACACTGAACACTGAAGCTTTCTTT | CAGRTLNTEAFF
- | TRBJ1-4 | - | TRBV27 | TGTGCCAGCAGTTTAGGTTTGGCTGAAAAACTGTTTTTT | CASSLGLAEKLFF
- | TRBJ1-3 | - | TRBV28 | TGTGCCAGCAGTTCCGGGGATCATAGAAACACCATATATTTT | CASSSGDHRNTIYF
- | TRBJ1-1 | - | TRBV20-1 | TGCAGTGCTAGAGATCTGGCAGATCCGGACTTT | CSARDLADPDF
- | TRBJ2-1 | - | TRBV28 | TGTGCCAGCAGCCTTGACAGGAGGTCCAATGAGCAGTTCTTC | CASSLDRRSNEQFF
- | TRBJ1-5 | - | TRBV5-4 | TGTGCCAGCAGCCCTGGGCCCTCCAATCAGCCCCAGCATTTT | CASSPGPSNQPQHF
- | TRBJ2-7 | - | TRBV7-9 | TGTGCCAGCAGCCCGAGGACAGGGAGGGTGGACGAGCAGTACTTC | CASSPRTGRVDEQYF
- | TRBJ1-6 | - | TRBV4-3 | TGCGCCAGCAGCCTAGTTAAGTTGTTTAATTCACCCCTCCACTTT | CASSLVKLFNSPLHF
- | TRBJ2-7 | - | TRBV4-1 | TGCGCCAGCAGCCAAGACCGGCTGCAGTACTTC | CASSQDRLQYF
- | TRBJ1-5 | - | TRBV30 | TGTGCCTGGAGTGAGGCAGGCCCAAGCGAGCCCCAGCATTTT | CAWSEAGPSEPQHF
TRBD1 | TRBJ2-7 | - | TRBV28 | TGTGCCAGCAGTCTCCCTAGGTATAGGACAGGGAAGGAGCAGTACTTC | CASSLPRYRTGKEQYF
- | TRBJ1-5 | - | TRBV30 | TGTGCCTGGAGTGGGCTGAATCAGCCCCAGCATTTT | CAWSGLNQPQHF
TRBD2 | TRBJ2-3 | - | TRBV24-1 | TGTGCCACCAGTGACTCTGGTCGGGCTAGCGGTAGCACAGATACGCAGTATTTT | CATSDSGRASGSTDTQYF
TRBD2 | TRBJ2-1 | - | TRBV5-6 | TGTGCCAGCAGCCCCTTGGGGACTAGCGGGGCGGATGAGCAGTTCTTC | CASSPLGTSGADEQFF
- | TRBJ1-5 | few | TRBV6-2/TRBV6-3 | TGTGCCAGCAGTTACGACGGCAATCAGCCCCAGCATTTT | CASSYDGNQPQHF
TRBD1 | TRBJ2-1 | - | TRBV7-8 | TGTGCCAGCAGCCCCCCCTTTCGGACAGGGGGCGTTTATGAGCAGTTCTTC | CASSPPFRTGGVYEQFF
TRBD1 | TRBJ1-2 | - | TRBV10-3 | TGTGCCATCAGGGCGGGACAGGGGGAGAACTATGGCTACACCTTC | CAIRAGQGENYGYTF
- | TRBJ1-5 | - | TRBV4-1 | TGCGCCAGCAGCCCAACCAGCCGGCGGCCCAATCAGCCCCAGCATTTT | CASSPTSRRPNQPQHF
TRBD2 | TRBJ2-1 | - | TRBV5-4 | TGTGCCAGCAGCCCCACTTTAGCGGGGGGGCTGGGTGAGCAGTTCTTC | CASSPTLAGGLGEQFF
TRBD1 | TRBJ2-1 | - | TRBV9 | TGTGCCAGCAGCCCGCGGGACAGGGGATACAATGAGCAGTTCTTC | CASSPRDRGYNEQFF
- | TRBJ2-3 | - | TRBV11-3 | TGTGCCAGCAGTCGGGCTCCAGATACGCAGTATTTT | CASSRAPDTQYF
- | TRBJ1-2 | - | TRBV19 | TGTGCCGCTACCCGTGGGGGCGTCCTCGACCCTCCCTACACCTTC | CAATRGGVLDPPYTF